Each of the 6 T cell receptor beta chains below was sequenced from the same sample in a study of Tregs in tolerant kidney transplant recipients. This table comes from immunoSEQ multiplex PCR, and its TCRdb copy is limited to in-frame clones, with some not included. The sample includes some 90,000 clones, about 92% of them seen just once. The sample was CD8+ T cells from blood. The receptors come from a human donor in good health.

The chain employs TRBV5-5 and TRBJ1-5; no definite D call. The CDR3 has 15 residues. Trimming removed 0 bases from V and 3 bases from J, with 10 bases in between. The germline V gene has CDR1 SGHKS and CDR2 YYEKEE (reference sequence). CDR3 protein: CASSLGSGINQPQHF. The CDR3 coding sequence is TGTGCCAGCAGCTTGGGCAGCGGGATCAATCAGCCCCAGCATTTT.

Only one count was recorded for this clone. The chain is built from TRBV4-1 and TRBJ1-2; D is unresolved. The CDR3 is 15 amino acids. Germline V gene sequence: CDR1 MGHRA, CDR2 YSYEKL. Trimming cost V 3 bases and J 5 bases, with 16 bases left between them. CDR3 protein: CASSQVQNPGYGYTF. CDR3 coding DNA: TGCGCCAGCAGCCAGGTCCAGAACCCAGGTTATGGCTACACCTTC.

This chain links TRBV5-1 with TRBJ1-6; TRBD1 matches at 7 bases. Germline V gene lookup returns CDR1 SGHRS and CDR2 YFSETQ. The V gene end was trimmed by 5 bases and the J gene end by 2 bases; junction bases not matched to a gene: 4. The CDR3 spans 15 residues. Here the CDR3 reads CASRLDRAYNSPLHF. The DNA of the CDR3 is TGCGCCAGCAGGTTAGACAGGGCCTATAATTCACCCCTCCACTTT.

The chain has TRBV13 and TRBJ2-7; 8 nucleotides align to TRBD2. Per germline, CDR1 PRHDT and CDR2 FYEKMQ (reference sequence). The CDR3 loop spans 15 amino acids. V shed 5 bases, J shed 4 bases, and the junction held 10 bases outside the gene matches. CDR3 bases: TGTGCCAGCAGCCTTCCGAGTGAGCGGGGGTACGAGCAGTACTTC. This codes for CASSLPSERGYEQYF.

The rearrangement uses TRBV5-6 and TRBJ2-2, with D hard to call. CDR3 size: 15 residues. CDR1 is SGHDT and CDR2 is YYEEEE in the germline V gene. V lost 5 bases and J lost 2, with 13 bases in between. CDR3 region: CASSLGSYNTGELFF. The CDR3 nucleotides are TGTGCCAGCAGTCTCGGGTCTTATAACACCGGGGAGCTGTTTTTT. The full variable domain, in which reference TRBV5-6 and TRBJ2-2 provide the parts outside the CDR3, is DAGVTQSPTHLIKTRGQQVTLRCSPKSGHDTVSWYQQALGQGPQFIFQYYEEEERQRGNFPDRFSGHQFPNYSSELNVNALLLGDSALYLCASSLGSYNTGELFFGEGSRLTVL.

For this clone: Its ends do not fully match the called genes, so a read error is possible. The genes are TRBV9 and TRBJ2-2, with 9 bases that match TRBD2. Germline lookup yields CDR1 SGDLS and CDR2 YYNGEE. The CDR3 contains 15 residues. This CDR3 is CASSVGSGRHRGAVF. The CDR3, as DNA: TGTGCCAGCAGCGTAGGTAGCGGGAGACACCGGGGAGCTGTTTTT. Combining the CDR3 with reference TRBV9 and TRBJ2-2 gives the whole variable domain DSGVTQTPKHLITATGQRVTLRCSPRSGDLSVYWYQQSLDQGLQFLIQYYNGEERAKGNILERFSAQQFPDLHSELNLSSLELGDSALYFCASSVGSGRHRGAVFGEGSRLTVL.